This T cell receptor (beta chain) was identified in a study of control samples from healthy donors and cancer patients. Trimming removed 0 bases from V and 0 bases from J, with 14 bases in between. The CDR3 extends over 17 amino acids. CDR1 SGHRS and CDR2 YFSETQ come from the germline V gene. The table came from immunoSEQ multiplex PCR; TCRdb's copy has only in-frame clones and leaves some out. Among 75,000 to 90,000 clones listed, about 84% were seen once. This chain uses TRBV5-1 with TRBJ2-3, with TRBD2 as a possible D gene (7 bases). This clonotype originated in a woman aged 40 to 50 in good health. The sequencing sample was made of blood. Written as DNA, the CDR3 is TGCGCCAGCAGCTTGGGTGCGACGGGGGGCAGCACAGATACGCAGTATTTT. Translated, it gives CASSLGATGGSTDTQYF.